The rows below give T cell receptor beta chains drawn from one sample of a study of blood T cell repertoires in COVID-19. Sequencing was performed with immunoSEQ multiplex PCR; in TCRdb, only in-frame clones are kept and a portion is missing. The profile shows 150,000 to 180,000 clones, about 86% of them singletons. Sequencing was carried out using peripheral blood. Every receptor here comes from a woman in her sixties or seventies with acute or convalescent COVID-19. Both conserved end residues are part of each CDR3. D genes are given only for firm matches. A clone size is listed for some rows: how often the clone was seen (once, few, many), or a class if it is expanded.

>-|TRBJ1-1|TRBV7-9|TRBD1
TGTGCCAGCAGCTCGACAGGGGGCAACACTGAAGCTTTCTTT
CASSSTGGNTEAFF
>once|TRBJ2-1|TRBV7-8|TRBD2
TGTGCCAGCAGAGGGGGACTAGCGGTCTACAATGAGCAGTTCTTC
CASRGGLAVYNEQFF
>-|TRBJ2-1|TRBV2|TRBD1
TGTGCCAGCGGAGGCAGGGGGCAACGGGGTGAGCAGTTCTTC
CASGGRGQRGEQFF
>once|TRBJ1-5|TRBV4-1|-
TGCGCCAGCAGCCAACCAGGGCGGACAAATCAGCCCCAGCATTTT
CASSQPGRTNQPQHF
>once|TRBJ2-2|TRBV19|TRBD2
TGTGCCAGTAGCAGACTAGCGGGGGGACCCGGGGAGCTGTTTTTT
CASSRLAGGPGELFF
>-|TRBJ2-5|TRBV6-5|TRBD1
TGTGCCAGCAGTCCTCAGGGGGTAGGGGAGACCCAGTACTTC
CASSPQGVGETQYF
>-|TRBJ2-4|TRBV15|TRBD2
TGTGCCACCTCTGGCGGGGGGGCGGGGTTCAGAAACATTCAGTACTTC
CATSGGGAGFRNIQYF
>-|TRBJ1-1|TRBV11-1|-
TGTGCCAGCAGTAGTTCCGGGACTTCCAACACTGAAGCTTTCTTT
CASSSSGTSNTEAFF
>-|TRBJ1-2|TRBV6-5|-
TGTGCCAGCAGGGAGGGAGGCGGCTACACCTTC
CASREGGGYTF
>once|TRBJ1-2|TRBV3-1/TRBV3-2|-
TGTGCCAGCAGCCAAGACGGATTAGCCCCTGGCTACACCTTC
CASSQDGLAPGYTF
>-|TRBJ1-5|TRBV19|TRBD1
TGTGCCAGTAGTACCCGGGGGGACAGGGGCAATCAGCCCCAGCATTTT
CASSTRGDRGNQPQHF
>-|TRBJ2-7|TRBV6-5|TRBD1
TGTGCCAGCAGTTACTCGGCCGGGACAGGGCTCTACGAGCAGTACTTC
CASSYSAGTGLYEQYF
>few|TRBJ1-4|TRBV4-1|TRBD1
TGCGCCAGCAGCCAACAAGGGACAGGGAGTGATGAAAAACTGTTTTTT
CASSQQGTGSDEKLFF
>-|TRBJ1-2|TRBV10-3|-
TGTGCCATCAGTGAATCCCTCTATGGCTACACCTTC
CAISESLYGYTF
>-|TRBJ1-2|TRBV7-9|-
TGTGCCAGCAGCTCTTTAGGCAGGTCGCGTGGCTACACCTTC
CASSSLGRSRGYTF
>-|TRBJ2-1|TRBV5-1|-
TGCGCCAGCAGCAGCGGGACATATAATAACAATGAGCAGTTCTTC
CASSSGTYNNNEQFF
>-|TRBJ2-7|TRBV5-1|-
TGCGCCAGCAGCAGGGACGCCGGACTACCCTCCTACGAGCAGTACTTC
CASSRDAGLPSYEQYF
>once|TRBJ2-7|TRBV2|TRBD1
TGTGCCTGCGACAGGGGAGCAACCTACGAGCAGTACTTC
CACDRGATYEQYF
>-|TRBJ2-7|TRBV9|TRBD1
TGTGCCAGCAGCGTAGAGCCAACCGGGACAGAACCCTACGAGCAGTACTTC
CASSVEPTGTEPYEQYF
>-|TRBJ1-2|TRBV3-1/TRBV3-2|TRBD1
TGTGCCAGCAGCCTGAATAAAGGGACAGGGGCCCCCTATGGCTACACCTTC
CASSLNKGTGAPYGYTF
>-|TRBJ1-5|TRBV6-4|-
TGTGCCAGCAGACCCCCTCAGGGGTATCAGCCCCAGCATTTT
CASRPPQGYQPQHF
>-|TRBJ2-3|TRBV2|TRBD2
TGTGCCAGCAGTCAGGGACTAGCGCCAGATACGCAGTATTTT
CASSQGLAPDTQYF
>-|TRBJ1-6|TRBV12-5|TRBD1
TGTGCTAGTGGTCGGGACAGGGGTAACCGTTCACCCCTCCACTTT
CASGRDRGNRSPLHF
>-|TRBJ1-2|TRBV3-1/TRBV3-2|TRBD1
TGTGCCAGCAGCCAGATGGGACAGGGGACCATCCGTGGCTACACCTTC
CASSQMGQGTIRGYTF
>once|TRBJ1-1|TRBV5-6|TRBD1
TGTGCCAGCAGCTTGTACGGACAGGGGGGGAACACTGAAGCTTTCTTT
CASSLYGQGGNTEAFF
>-|TRBJ2-7|TRBV5-4|-
TGTGCCAGCAGCCTTGACAGGTTTGGCGAGCAGTACTTC
CASSLDRFGEQYF